This TCR beta chain is from a study of OX40 agonist ivuxolimab in advanced cancers. For the study at large: Every 2 weeks, patients got intravenous ivuxolimab at one of six dose levels (0.01-10 mg/kg). A diagnosis of hepatocellular carcinoma, melanoma, renal cell or head and neck cancer was present in dose-escalation patients. Age averaged around 60 years (range about 23 to 80), and roughly 80% were male.

From germline, CDR1 is SGHTA and CDR2 FQGNSA. The CDR3 is 14 amino acids. V was shortened by 6 bases and J by 6 bases, with 15 bases between the two germline ends. People who had autoimmune disease history or systemic immunosuppression were excluded. The assay was immunoSEQ multiplex PCR, and TCRdb's table has in-frame clones only and misses some. The sample has under 100,000 clones; about 84% are singletons. The sample in question was CD4+ or CD8+ T cells sorted from blood, obtained in a trial of the OX40 agonist ivuxolimab. This clonotype was obtained from an adult with an advanced solid tumor such as melanoma, head and neck, liver or kidney cancer. The chain links TRBV7-2 to TRBJ2-1, with a possible D match to TRBD2 (7 bases). CDR3 in DNA: TGTGCCAGCAGTTCGGGGGGCGGCCCCAATGAGCAGTTCTTC. Encoded protein: CASSSGGGPNEQFF.